This TCR beta chain originates from a study of OX40 agonist ivuxolimab in advanced cancers. About the study: Intravenous ivuxolimab was administered to patients every 2 weeks at 0.01 to 10 mg/kg. Of the participants, under 50% had some prior anti-PD-1, anti-PD-L1 or anti-CTLA-4 therapy, which was allowed. Partial responses occurred in Three dose-escalation patients, one with hepatocellular carcinoma and two with cutaneous melanoma.

This clone showed up just once. Some clones are missing from TCRdb's copy, which holds only in-frame ones; the method was immunoSEQ multiplex PCR. Seen here are roughly 55,000 clones, approximately 80% observed once, and the top ten hold approximately 4.4%. The CDR3 loop spans 18 amino acids. CDR1 is SGHTA, CDR2 FQGNSA, per germline. The ends lost 5 bases at V and 0 bases at J; junction bases unmatched: 7. The source is an adult with an advanced solid tumor such as melanoma, head and neck, liver or kidney cancer. The specimen comprised CD4+ or CD8+ T cells sorted from blood, sampled in a trial of the OX40 agonist ivuxolimab. The genes are TRBV7-2 and TRBJ2-6; 10 nucleotides agree with TRBD1. The CDR3 here is CASSPRTGGVSGANVLTF. The CDR3 DNA reads as TGTGCCAGCAGCCCGCGGACAGGGGGGGTCTCTGGGGCCAACGTCCTGACTTTC.